A selection of T cell receptor beta chains follows, all from one sample in a study of spatial heterogeneity in lung cancer. TCRdb called the 5' RACE reads again in MiXCR, with one record for every CDR3 protein. The table lists tens of thousands of distinct CDR3 sequences, roughly 13% of them singletons. The material sequenced was PBMCs, taken at surgery. These receptors were taken from a male donor with early-stage non-small cell lung cancer. CDR3s include the opening cysteine and the closing phenylalanine or tryptophan. D genes are given only for firm matches. A clone size is listed for some rows: how often the clone was seen (once, few, many), or a class if it is expanded.

size	D	V	J	CDR3	DNA
-	TRBD1	TRBV18	TRBJ1-1	CASSETGVTEAFF	TGTGCCAGCTCAGAAACAGGGGTTACTGAAGCTTTCTTT
few	TRBD1	TRBV6-5	TRBJ1-1	CASRPRQGETEAFF	TGTGCCAGCAGACCCCGACAGGGGGAAACTGAAGCTTTCTTT
-	-	TRBV13	TRBJ1-1	CASSLVVLGGPEAFF	TGTGCCAGCAGCTTAGTAGTACTGGGAGGCCCTGAAGCTTTCTTT
few	TRBD1	TRBV2	TRBJ2-7	CASRWDRAHEQYF	TGTGCCAGCAGATGGGACAGGGCCCACGAGCAGTACTTC
-	-	TRBV11-1	TRBJ2-3	CASSNPESTDTQYF	TGTGCCAGCAGCAACCCGGAGAGCACAGATACGCAGTATTTT
many	-	TRBV29-1	TRBJ2-2	CSVDRGTGELFF	TGCAGCGTTGATCGGGGAACCGGGGAGCTGTTTTTT
many	-	TRBV7-6	TRBJ2-5	CASSLYRQKETQYF	TGTGCCAGCAGCTTATATCGGCAGAAAGAGACCCAGTACTTC
many	TRBD1	TRBV29-1	TRBJ2-5	CSVDRVGTQYF	TGCAGCGTGGACAGGGTCGGGACCCAGTACTTC
-	-	TRBV6-6	TRBJ1-1	CASSYGSQAFF	TGTGCCAGCAGTTATGGGTCTCAAGCTTTCTTT
many	-	TRBV9	TRBJ1-1	CASSVLSGVNTEAFF	TGTGCCAGCAGCGTACTTAGCGGCGTAAACACTGAAGCTTTCTTT
-	TRBD2	TRBV29-1	TRBJ2-7	CSVDLAGVGEQYF	TGCAGCGTTGACCTAGCGGGAGTAGGCGAGCAGTACTTC
-	-	TRBV5-1	TRBJ2-3	CASSLVGPGDTQYF	TGCGCCAGCAGCTTGGTGGGGCCCGGCGATACGCAGTATTTT